This T cell receptor (beta chain) appears in the sequencing data of a study of CD8 T cells in ankylosing spondylitis. TCRdb reprocessed the 5' RACE reads via MiXCR and lists one record per CDR3 protein. The sample contains approximately 350,000 distinct CDR3 sequences, under 15% of which appear only once. Only a few counts were recorded for this clonotype. This TCR derives from a male donor with ankylosing spondylitis or in good health (not recorded which). The sample comprised blood, either unsorted or a sorted T cell fraction (not recorded which).

CDR3 sequence: CASSQGGLGGTEAFF. CDR3 coding DNA: TGTGCCAGCAGCCAAGGGGGGCTAGGAGGGACTGAAGCTTTCTTT. The chain links TRBV3-1 to TRBJ1-1; TRBD1 is a possible D gene (6 bases). CDR1 and CDR2 (germline): LGHDT, YNNKEL (reference sequence). This CDR3 is 15 amino acids long. V was pared by 1 base and J by 5 bases, with 14 bases between.